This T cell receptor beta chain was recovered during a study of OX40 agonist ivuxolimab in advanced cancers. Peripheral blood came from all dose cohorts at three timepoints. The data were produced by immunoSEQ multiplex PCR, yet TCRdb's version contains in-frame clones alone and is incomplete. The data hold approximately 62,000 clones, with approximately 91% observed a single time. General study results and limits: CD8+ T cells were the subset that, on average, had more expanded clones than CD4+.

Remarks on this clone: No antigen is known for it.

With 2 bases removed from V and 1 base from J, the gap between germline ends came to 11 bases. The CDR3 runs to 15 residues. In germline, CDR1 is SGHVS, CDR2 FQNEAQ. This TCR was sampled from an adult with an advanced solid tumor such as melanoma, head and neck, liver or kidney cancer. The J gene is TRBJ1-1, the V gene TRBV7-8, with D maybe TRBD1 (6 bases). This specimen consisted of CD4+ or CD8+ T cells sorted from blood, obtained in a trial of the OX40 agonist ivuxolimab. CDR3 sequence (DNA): TGTGCCAGCAGCTTAATAACCAGGGGGAACACTGAAGCTTTCTTT. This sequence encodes CASSLITRGNTEAFF. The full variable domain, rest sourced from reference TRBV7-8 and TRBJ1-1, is GAGVSQSPRYKVAKRGQDVALRCDPISGHVSLFWYQQALGQGPEFLTYFQNEAQLDKSGLPSDRFFAERPEGSVSTLKIQRTQQEDSAVYLCASSLITRGNTEAFFGQGTRLTVV.